A single sample gave rise to the 11 T cell receptor beta chains below, sequenced in a study of T-cell reconstitution after alpha-beta-depleted transplantation in children. Unique molecular identifiers tagged the TCRbeta library. TCRdb fed the PCR reads into MiXCR, producing one record per CDR3 protein. The table shows some 120,000 distinct CDR3 sequences, with 9.5% to 10% occurring only once. The sequenced sample was PBMCs, mostly from graft donor cells, obtained 180 days after TCRalphabeta/CD19-depleted stem cell transplant. The receptors stem from a girl under three years old who had a stem cell transplant for combined immunodeficiency, so the T cells may come from the graft donor.

The chain combines TRBV9 with TRBJ2-1; 7 bases agree with TRBD2. Trimming cost V 6 bases and J 6 bases; bases outside gene matches: 9. The CDR3 consists of 14 residues. Germline V gene data show CDR1 as SGDLS and CDR2 as YYNGEE. CDR3 sequence (DNA): TGTGCCAGCATGGGGGACGGGAGGACCAATGAGCAGTTCTTC. Translation: CASMGDGRTNEQFF.

The chain carries TRBV20-1 and TRBJ2-7, with D perhaps TRBD2 (6 bases). CDR3 length: 15 residues. CDR1 and CDR2 from the germline V gene are DFQATT and SNEGSKA (reference sequence). V lost 3 bases and J 2 bases, leaving 17 bases between the germline ends. Here the CDR3 DNA reads TGCAGTGCTAGCGGGGACGCCGGGGGTCCCTACGAGCAGTACTTC. This gives the protein CSASGDAGGPYEQYF.

The sample holds many counts of this clonotype. The gene calls are TRBV20-1 and TRBJ1-2; D remains ambiguous. V was clipped by 5 bases and J by 8 bases, with 21 bases between them. This CDR3 contains 14 residues. Germline V gives CDR1 DFQATT, CDR2 SNEGSKA (reference sequence). CDR3: CSAPVSHNYVGYTF. DNA of the CDR3: TGCAGTGCTCCGGTCTCTCATAACTATGTGGGCTACACCTTC.

The J gene is TRBJ2-7, the V gene TRBV12-3 or TRBV12-4; D is possibly TRBD1 (6 bases). CDR3 length: 12 amino acids. The V gene lost 8 bases and the J gene lost 2 bases, with 10 bases spanning the gap. CDR3 sequence (DNA): TGTGCCAGCGGGGACACTCCCTACGAGCAGTACTTC. This codes for CASGDTPYEQYF.

This clonotype was recorded a few times. The chain recombines TRBV10-3 with TRBJ2-1; D may correspond to TRBD1 or TRBD2 (7 bases each). The CDR3 covers 20 residues. Germline loops: CDR1 ENHRY, CDR2 SYGVKD. Deletions cut 2 bases from V and 0 bases from J, with 23 bases between. CDR3 amino acids: CAISENPEGRGPNSYNEQFF. DNA of the CDR3: TGTGCCATCAGTGAGAACCCGGAGGGGAGGGGGCCCAACTCCTACAATGAGCAGTTCTTC.

A few counts support this clonotype. The rearrangement links TRBV20-1 to TRBJ1-6, with TRBD1 matching 7 bases. CDR1 and CDR2 from the germline V gene are DFQATT and SNEGSKA (reference sequence). This CDR3 has 14 residues. The ends lost 0 bases at V and 9 bases at J; junction bases unmatched: 5. CDR3 bases: TGCAGTGCTAGAGATTTTACAGGGGCTTCACCCCTCCACTTT. Translation: CSARDFTGASPLHF.

This clonotype has only a few counts. The chain carries TRBV5-1 and TRBJ2-5, with 11 bases identical to TRBD2. CDR3 length equals 16 residues. The germline V gene encodes CDR1 SGHRS and CDR2 YFSETQ. V gave up 0 bases and J gave up 1 base; unmatched junction bases: 2. The CDR3: CASSLGLAGTQETQYF. CDR3 nucleotide sequence: TGCGCCAGCAGCTTGGGACTAGCGGGGACCCAAGAGACCCAGTACTTC.

There are a few counts of this clonotype. The V and J genes are TRBV7-2 and TRBJ1-2, with 8 bases identical to TRBD1. The CDR3 sequence is 14 residues long. From germline, CDR1 is SGHTA and CDR2 FQGNSA. J gave up 5 bases and V 5 bases, and 7 bases lay outside the gene matches. The CDR3 bases are TGTGCCAGCAGCCTCCCGGGACAGGCTTATGGCTACACCTTC. This encodes CASSLPGQAYGYTF.

This clonotype was detected ten times or more. CDR3 DNA sequence: TGTGCCAGCAGTACTAGCGGGAGGGCCGTAGAGCAGTACTTC. The encoded protein is CASSTSGRAVEQYF. V gene TRBV27 combines with J gene TRBJ2-7; 13 nucleotides match TRBD2. Germline lookup yields CDR1 MNHEY and CDR2 SMNVEV (reference sequence). Germline trimming cut 5 bases from V and 7 bases from J; bases unmatched to any gene: 5. The CDR3 sequence is 14 residues long.

In its sample, this clonotype was seen a few times. The chain carries TRBV5-1 and TRBJ2-7; 10 bases fit TRBD2. J gave up 1 base and V 4 bases, and 11 bases lay outside the gene matches. The CDR3 is made up of 17 amino acids. The V gene's germline CDR1 is SGHRS and CDR2 YFSETQ. The CDR3 DNA follows: TGCGCCAGCAGCGTGGGACTAGCGACCGATGGGTCCTACGAGCAGTACTTC. This translates into CASSVGLATDGSYEQYF.

This clonotype was seen a few times. The chain employs TRBV12-3 or TRBV12-4 and TRBJ2-1; 10 bases fit TRBD2. V lost 4 bases, J lost 0 bases, and 15 bases stayed unmatched. This CDR3 spans 20 amino acids. The DNA of the CDR3 is TGTGCCAGCAGTTGGCTCGGCCTAGCGGGGGACCTGAGCTCCTACAATGAGCAGTTCTTC. Amino acid sequence: CASSWLGLAGDLSSYNEQFF.